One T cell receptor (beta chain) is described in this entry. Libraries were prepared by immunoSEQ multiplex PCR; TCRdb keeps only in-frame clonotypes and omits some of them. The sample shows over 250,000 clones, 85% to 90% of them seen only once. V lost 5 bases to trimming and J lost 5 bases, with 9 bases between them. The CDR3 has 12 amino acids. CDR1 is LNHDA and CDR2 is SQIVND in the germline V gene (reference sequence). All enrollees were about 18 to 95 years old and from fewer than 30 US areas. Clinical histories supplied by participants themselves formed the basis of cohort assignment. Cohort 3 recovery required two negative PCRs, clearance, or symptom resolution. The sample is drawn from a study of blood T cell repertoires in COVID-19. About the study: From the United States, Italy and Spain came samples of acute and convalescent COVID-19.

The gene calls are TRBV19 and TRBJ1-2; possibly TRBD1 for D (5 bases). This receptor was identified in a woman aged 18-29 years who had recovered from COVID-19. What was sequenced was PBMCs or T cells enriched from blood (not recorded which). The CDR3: CASSQRQYGYTF. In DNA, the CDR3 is TGTGCCAGTAGTCAAAGACAGTATGGCTACACCTTC.